Sequencing of this TCR beta chain was carried out in a study of T cell responses to AZD1222 COVID-19 vaccine. Study results and limitations: Spike regions recognized by vaccine-associated CD4 TCRs spanned the protein, led by 160-218 and 743-854. Females outnumbered males among donors, who were mostly white British; clonal diversity was possibly underestimated. When two AZD1222 doses had been given, Spike-specific TCR breadth and depth rose.

The germline V gene encodes CDR1 SQVTM and CDR2 ANQGSEA. The CDR3 extends over 15 amino acids. V lost 6 bases to trimming and J lost 1 base, with 18 bases between them. This clone has a single count. Antigen unknown. Profiled with immunoSEQ multiplex PCR; TCRdb holds only in-frame clones, not every one. The data contain approximately 100,000 clones, around nine tenths of them singletons. This TCR derives from an adult in good health. The sequencing used peripheral blood, collected on day 0 of AZD1222 vaccination. The chain uses TRBV29-1 and TRBJ1-2; D uncertain. The CDR3 loop reads CSVRPGTSINYGYTF. The CDR3 region has the DNA TGCAGCGTCCGCCCAGGCACCTCTATTAACTATGGCTACACCTTC.